This T cell receptor (beta chain) was retrieved from a study of cytomegalovirus exposure and HLA in healthy donors (dated by TCRdb to 2015 to 2018). For context, the study as a whole: An earlier analysis of 587 of the donors reported 250 to 350 Gb of sequence data and 117 million unique TCR beta sequences obtained from about 179 million T cells. HLA typing included class I and class II loci at four-digit resolution. The aim of the study was to test whether cataloging public T cell receptors could identify signatures of past pathogen exposure. A later analysis re-examined previously published TCR beta repertoires from about 670 donors and added high-resolution HLA genotyping to investigate patterns of TCR occurrence. To predict cytomegalovirus infection status, the study brought together high-throughput TCR immunosequencing, statistical association of individual TCRs with disease status, and machine learning. On average, 235,054 unique TCR beta nucleotide sequences were sequenced per donor among 350 to 400 genotyped donors of the cohort, with roughly 19% of those sequences being non-productive. Among the roughly 400 genotyped donors, roughly 80% belonged to the genetic ancestry cluster associated with self-reported Caucasian donors. In an earlier analysis of 587 of the donors, high-throughput TCR beta sequencing was used to judge whether each TCR beta V gene segment behaved as functional or pseudogenic. All discovery cohort repertoires had been generated on a single sequencing platform. About 5 DR-DQ haplotypes were handled as single units for association and clustering, since linkage in the cohort was strong. The later analysis used no new phenotypic data to find candidate immune exposures, relying instead on TCR beta sequences and their occurrence across donors. Using immunosequencing, the study profiled T cell repertoires from 500 to 800 subjects and related those repertoires to cytomegalovirus serostatus. Approximately 300 gigabases of sequencing data and roughly 81 million unique TCR sequences made up an early release that covered 500 to 700 HLA-typed donors. Donor age, sex, ethnicity and CMV serostatus were compiled together with the repertoire data. Besides the first cohort of roughly 700 subjects, a separate validation cohort made up of 120 or so different subjects was used. Genome-wide SNP genotypes for about three fifths of the roughly 670 donors were used in a later genetic analysis, which treated that subset as a discovery cohort. The number of typed donors differed by locus: about 620-640 for A, B, C, DRB1 and DQB1; about 520 for DQA1; some 610 for DPA1; and roughly 450 for DPB1.

CDR3 length: 13 amino acids, cysteine to phenylalanine. Only the CDR3 DNA stays, 39 bases, in frame from base 1. V is pared back by 0 bases and J by 4 bases, with 4 bases lying between the germline termini. From the germline V gene, CDR1 is SGHRS and CDR2 is YFSETQ. The study at large found these results: Specific HLA alleles were associated with 16,951 TCR beta sequences at a false discovery rate of 0.05 in a later analysis. HLA typing was unavailable for some donors at each locus, so association tests used only the typed subset. Compared with equally common non-associated chains, HLA-associated TCR beta chains in a later analysis were more clonally expanded and had lower generation probabilities. In vitro tests confirmed that a few of the cytomegalovirus-associated TCR beta chains recognize cytomegalovirus antigens. In a later analysis, most CMV-associated TCR beta chains were found to appear HLA-restricted, with HLA associations seemingly driven largely by CMV exposure. In a later analysis, TCR association rates were found to vary across HLA loci, with the most associated TCRs seen for DRB1 alleles and the fewest for HLA-C alleles. A total of fewer than 200 TCR beta chains were listed by the study as associated with cytomegalovirus. Linkage disequilibrium might explain the correlated functional status among segregating V segments, but an unknown experimental factor could not be ruled out. Cytomegalovirus status was reported to be diagnosed by the classifier with high specificity and sensitivity in both the original and validation cohorts. For the cohort, immune exposure information was limited to CMV serostatus. In a later genetic analysis, a missense DCLRE1C variant was associated with V-gene and J-gene trimming of TCR beta chains, and the association was replicated in an independent cohort. The presence/absence analyses assumed that sequencing depth was roughly uniform across donors, and that assumption may not be true. Compared with the roughly 710-donor mean, donors in an Asian-associated ancestry cluster had fewer N-insertions in productive TCRs, according to a later genetic analysis. Some IMGT-functional V segments, including TRBV6-2 and TRBV6-3, could not be distinguished by the 87-base-pair reads and were therefore excluded. It was suggested by the authors that the approach could potentially be generalized to other disease states and immunological phenotypes. In a later analysis, several top co-occurrence clusters were reported to appear linked to parvovirus B19, influenza, CMV and Epstein-Barr virus. The earlier analysis of a few hundred of the donors excluded some 15 rarely observed V segments, including chromosome 9 orphons, because counts were too low. Broadly in line with IMGT annotations, most TCR beta V segments showed up in productive rearrangements about 90% or about 30% of the time in an earlier analysis of several hundred of the donors. A cluster of highly shared sequence variants was judged likely to be a technical artifact of the sequencing pipeline. Most TCR sequences were seen in very few donors, while some public TCRs were found in many individuals. Strong co-occurrence of HLA alleles, especially DR and DQ, made assigning TCR associations to individual alleles difficult. A further reported finding was that TCR beta sequences accurately predicted the HLA-A and HLA-B alleles for most subjects in the first cohort. In this cohort, only TCR beta chains were sequenced, and detectable features were limited by the absence of alpha or paired-chain data.

On this clone: Its specific antigen is unknown. The sample holds no much larger clone one base away, and base qualities are not on file.

The receptor library was made with the immunoSEQ multiplex PCR assay. A mixture of 60 forward primers for TCR Vbeta segments and 13 reverse primers for TCR Jbeta segments was used in the multiplex PCR. The CDR3 region of rearranged TCR beta genes was amplified from genomic DNA by a multiplex PCR assay. On the Illumina HiSeq System, the amplified TCR beta libraries were sequenced as 87-base-pair reads. From the authors' description of their analysis: A later analysis tallied tens of millions of unique TCR beta chains across the approximately 670 repertoires, and about 12 million of those chains were shared by two or more donors. Raw reads were error-corrected and collapsed into unique sequences by a nearest-neighbor algorithm in which closely related sequences were merged to remove PCR and sequencing errors. CDR3 sequences were aligned to IMGT reference sequences to assign V, D and J gene segments. For a sequence to be retained, a match of at least six nucleotides was required to both a V gene segment and a J gene segment. A rearrangement counted as productive if the CDR3 had no stop codons and remained in frame with V and J, and every other rearrangement counted as non-productive. CDR3 was defined by IMGT convention, running from the second conserved V-encoded cysteine to the conserved J-encoded phenylalanine. The earlier analysis of approximately 500 of the donors excluded sequences that lacked an unambiguous match to a single V gene segment. An earlier analysis of 587 of the donors called V segments functional above 56.7% productive rearrangements and segregating when the between-donor standard deviation exceeded 5%. A statistical classification framework was built to diagnose cytomegalovirus status from the catalog of TCR beta chain sequences. In a later analysis, V and J genes were assigned by comparing TCR nucleotide sequences against IMGT/GENE-DB human TR gene sequences. A later analysis assigned CDR3 sequences and most-parsimonious VDJ recombination scenarios with the TCRdist pipeline. In a later analysis, each TCR beta chain was defined by its CDR3 amino acid sequence together with its V-gene family, and reads without a unique V-gene family were excluded. To address suspected cross-contamination and a sequencing artifact, a later analysis removed approximately 600 highly shared, low-generation-probability nucleotide sequences. In a later analysis, a clonal expansion index was calculated for each public chain from normalized within-repertoire ranks of inferred template counts. Generation probabilities in a later analysis came from a VDJ recombination model fitted to out-of-frame rearrangements, and those results were checked against IGoR. In a later analysis, hypergeometric tests were used to score TCR-TCR, TCR-HLA and TCR-CMV co-occurrence, with a repertoire-size bias correction applied to TCR pairs. A later analysis estimated false discovery rates by permuting HLA or CMV assignments 20 times. In a later analysis, co-occurring TCRs were grouped with DBSCAN, and TCRdist sequence similarity was added when clustering was performed within HLA-allele-positive subsets. Repertoires with fewer than 30,000 or more than 120,000 public chains, plus five repertoires with anomalous nucleotide sharing, were excluded from co-occurrence clustering. TCRdb stores this immuneACCESS table with in-frame sequences only. Part of the clones is absent; in the studies checked, under half of the shortfall reflects unresolved V genes, and no reason is known for the rest. V, J and clone size are those of that table, while D and trimming were read from the DNA. The sample table contains approximately 170,000 clones; only one count was recorded for around two thirds of them. The top ten hold approximately 1.5% of the sample.

In total, 666 healthy bone marrow donors made up the cohort. All cohort members were sampled while nominally healthy, although unrecorded immune exposures were likely present. The donor tested CMV seronegative and was one of the 352 seronegative cohort members. Every donor gave a peripheral blood sample, and the peripheral blood mononuclear cells from that sample were used for TCR beta sequencing. Genomic DNA extraction from the blood cell samples was performed with the Qiagen DNeasy Blood Extraction Kit. This clonotype was obtained from a man between 50 and 59 years old in good health and CMV-seronegative. The V and J genes are TRBV5-1 and TRBJ1-4, with the D gene not clear enough to name. Sequencing input: PBMCs. For the CDR3, the sequence is CASSLVRNEKLFF. The nucleotide sequence reads as follows: TGCGCCAGCAGCTTGGTTCGTAATGAAAAACTGTTTTTT.